This is a list of T cell receptor beta chains from one sample in a study of T-cell reconstitution after alpha-beta-depleted transplantation in children. Using its own MiXCR run on the PCR reads, TCRdb lists one record per CDR3 protein. The data contain 360,000 or so distinct CDR3 sequences, about a fifth of them singletons. The input for sequencing was PBMCs from the stem cell graft donor, taken from the stem cell graft. The origin of the receptors is a human donor who donated a stem cell graft to a child with acute myeloid leukemia. Each CDR3 is given with its conserved first and last residue. The order of the fields is D gene, V gene, clone size, J gene, CDR3 length, CDR3 DNA, CDR3 protein. The D gene is left open where the match is weak. Size is stated for part of the rows, as once, few or many counts, or as a class when the clone is expanded.

.	TRBV28	.	TRBJ2-4	14	TGTGCCAGCAGTTTTCCAGGGGCGGGGAACATTCAGTACTTC	CASSFPGAGNIQYF
TRBD1	TRBV28	many	TRBJ2-7	15	TGTGCCAGCACGATCGGGACAGGGAGTTCCTACGAGCAGTACTTC	CASTIGTGSSYEQYF
.	TRBV20-1	few	TRBJ2-2	13	TGCAGTGCTAGAGGGTTGGACACCGGGGAGCTGTTTTTT	CSARGLDTGELFF
.	TRBV25-1	.	TRBJ1-6	13	TGTGCCAGCAGTGGTCGGGGGGATTCACCCCTCCACTTT	CASSGRGDSPLHF
TRBD2	TRBV4-1	.	TRBJ2-3	16	TGCGCCAGCAGCCAAACTAGCGGGGTTAGCACAGATACGCAGTATTTT	CASSQTSGVSTDTQYF
TRBD1	TRBV20-1	many	TRBJ2-7	13	TGCAGTGCCGAAGACAGGGCATCCTACGAGCAGTACTTC	CSAEDRASYEQYF
.	TRBV28	.	TRBJ1-1	15	TGTGCCAGCAGCGGCCAGGAGGGTCGAGGCACTGAAGCTTTCTTT	CASSGQEGRGTEAFF
TRBD1	TRBV29-1	few	TRBJ1-1	13	TGCAGCGCCGCGGGACAGTGGGGCGCTGAAGCTTTCTTT	CSAAGQWGAEAFF
TRBD2	TRBV20-1	many	TRBJ2-1	16	TGCAGTGCTCGGACTAGCGGGTGGCGAGTCTACAATGAGCAGTTCTTC	CSARTSGWRVYNEQFF
.	TRBV28	.	TRBJ2-2	17	TGTGCCAGCCTGGGCCGCTCCGGGAGTAGTGCCACCGGGGAGCTGTTTTTT	CASLGRSGSSATGELFF
.	TRBV5-1	many	TRBJ2-3	17	TGCGCCAGCAGCTTGGAGGGCCACAGCGATCGAGGTGATACGCAGTATTTT	CASSLEGHSDRGDTQYF
.	TRBV5-5	.	TRBJ2-1	15	TGTGCCAGCAGCGTGGCGGGAAGCTCCTACAATGAGCAGTTCTTC	CASSVAGSSYNEQFF
.	TRBV15	.	TRBJ1-1	15	TGTGACACCAGCAGAGATCGTATGGGTGGCACTGAAGCTTTCTTT	CDTSRDRMGGTEAFF
TRBD2	TRBV9	.	TRBJ2-1	16	TGTGCCAGCAGCGTAGCCGGGGACTACCCTTGGAATGAGCAGTTCTTC	CASSVAGDYPWNEQFF
TRBD2	TRBV5-1	few	TRBJ2-3	15	TGCGCCAGCAGCCACGGGACTAGCGACGGAGATACGCAGTATTTT	CASSHGTSDGDTQYF
.	TRBV6-1	many	TRBJ1-4	13	TGTGCCAGCAGTAGGGGTTCCAATGAAAAACTGTTTTTT	CASSRGSNEKLFF
.	TRBV29-1	many	TRBJ1-1	14	TGCAGCGTTGAAGATGATAAGGGGTGGACTGAAGCTTTCTTT	CSVEDDKGWTEAFF
TRBD2	TRBV4-1	few	TRBJ2-1	17	TGCGCCAGCAGCCAAGGGGGACTAGCGGATAACTACAATGAGCAGTTCTTC	CASSQGGLADNYNEQFF
.	TRBV20-1	.	TRBJ1-6	14	TGCAGTGCTAGAGGCCTTTACGGGAATTCACCCCTCCACTTT	CSARGLYGNSPLHF
TRBD1	TRBV20-1	.	TRBJ2-7	13	TGCAGTGCGGGTTGGGACAGGGTCACCGAGCAGTACTTC	CSAGWDRVTEQYF
TRBD1	TRBV19	.	TRBJ2-7	16	TGTGCCAGTAGTTCTTCCGGGACAGGGGGCTCCTACGAGCAGTACTTC	CASSSSGTGGSYEQYF
.	TRBV29-1	.	TRBJ2-3	13	TGCAGCGTTGGGGGGCTAGCCTCAGATACGCAGTATTTT	CSVGGLASDTQYF
.	TRBV20-1	few	TRBJ2-1	13	TGCGGCCCCGGGCTCCCGCCCTACAATGAGCAGTTCTTC	CGPGLPPYNEQFF
.	TRBV4-2	.	TRBJ2-1	14	TGTGCCAGCAGCCACCTTAGTGGTTCGGATGAGCAGTTCTTC	CASSHLSGSDEQFF
.	TRBV20-1	.	TRBJ1-2	11	TGCAGTGCTACTCAGGTGTATGGCTACACCTTC	CSATQVYGYTF
TRBD2	TRBV20-1	.	TRBJ2-7	16	TGCAGTGCAGCACCGCATCGGCAGCGGGAGCTAGGCGAGCAGTACTTC	CSAAPHRQRELGEQYF
.	TRBV21-1	many	TRBJ2-2	16	TGTGCCAGCAGCAAAGAGAAGGGGAGAGGCACCGGGGAGCTGTTTTTT	CASSKEKGRGTGELFF
TRBD1	TRBV20-1	.	TRBJ1-3	15	TGCAGTGCTAGAGACAGGGGGGATGCTGGAAACACCATATATTTT	CSARDRGDAGNTIYF
TRBD1	TRBV9	.	TRBJ2-5	15	TGTGCCAGCAGCACAGGGGGGATTCTTCAAGAGACCCAGTACTTC	CASSTGGILQETQYF
.	TRBV28	once	TRBJ2-7	13	TGTGCCAGCAGGTCGGGACCCACAGGCGAGCAGTACTTC	CASRSGPTGEQYF
.	TRBV7-3	many	TRBJ2-1	13	TGTGCCAGCAGCTTTTTTTCCAACAATGAGCAGTTCTTC	CASSFFSNNEQFF
TRBD1	TRBV12-3/TRBV12-4	.	TRBJ1-5	16	TGTGCCAGCAGTTTGAGGGACAGGACTTCCAATCAGCCCCAGCATTTT	CASSLRDRTSNQPQHF
TRBD1	TRBV5-1	.	TRBJ2-1	16	TGCGCCAGCAGCCGTCCGACAGGGGGACGACAGGATGAGCAGTTCTTC	CASSRPTGGRQDEQFF
TRBD2	TRBV13	.	TRBJ2-5	17	TGTGCCAGCAGCTCCTCCGCTAGCGGGAGTTGGGGAGAGACCCAGTACTTC	CASSSSASGSWGETQYF